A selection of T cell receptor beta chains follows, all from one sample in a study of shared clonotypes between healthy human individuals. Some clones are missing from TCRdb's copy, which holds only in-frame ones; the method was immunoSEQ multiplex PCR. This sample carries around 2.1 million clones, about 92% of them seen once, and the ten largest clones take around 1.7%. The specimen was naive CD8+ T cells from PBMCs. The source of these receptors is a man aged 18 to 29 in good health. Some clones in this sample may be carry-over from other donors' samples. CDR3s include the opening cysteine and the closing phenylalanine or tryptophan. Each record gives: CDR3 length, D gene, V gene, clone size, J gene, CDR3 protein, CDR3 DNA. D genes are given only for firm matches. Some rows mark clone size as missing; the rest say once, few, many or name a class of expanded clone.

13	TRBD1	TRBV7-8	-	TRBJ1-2	CASSHRDSYGYTF	TGTGCCAGCAGCCACCGGGACAGTTATGGCTACACCTTC
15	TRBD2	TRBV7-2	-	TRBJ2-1	CASRAVAGGYNEQFF	TGTGCCAGCAGGGCCGTAGCGGGAGGGTACAATGAGCAGTTCTTC
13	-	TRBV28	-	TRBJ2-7	CASSSAGPLEQYF	TGTGCCAGCAGTTCCGCGGGTCCTTTGGAGCAGTACTTC
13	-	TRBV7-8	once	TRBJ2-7	CASSLVPAGEQYF	TGTGCCAGCAGCTTAGTGCCAGCAGGCGAGCAGTACTTC
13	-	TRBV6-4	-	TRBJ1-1	CASSDTVHTEAFF	TGTGCCAGCAGTGACACAGTGCACACTGAAGCTTTCTTT
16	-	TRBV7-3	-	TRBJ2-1	CASSPGYRAQFNEQFF	TGTGCCAGCAGCCCCGGTTATCGGGCGCAATTCAATGAGCAGTTCTTC
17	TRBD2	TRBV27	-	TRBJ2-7	CASSLSTSGRAVYEQYF	TGTGCCAGCAGTTTAAGCACTAGCGGGAGGGCTGTCTACGAGCAGTACTTC
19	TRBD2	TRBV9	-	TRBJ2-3	CASSGGLAGGQKYTDTQYF	TGTGCCAGCAGCGGGGGACTAGCGGGAGGCCAAAAGTACACAGATACGCAGTATTTT
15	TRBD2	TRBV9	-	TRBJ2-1	CASSVSGRHGNEQFF	TGTGCCAGCAGCGTTAGCGGGAGACATGGCAATGAGCAGTTCTTC
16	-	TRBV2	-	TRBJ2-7	CASTERWVRTPYEQYF	TGTGCCAGCACCGAGAGGTGGGTCCGAACCCCCTACGAGCAGTACTTC
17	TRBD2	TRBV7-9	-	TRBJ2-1	CASSLPRLAGVQDEQFF	TGTGCCAGCAGCCTCCCGAGACTAGCGGGAGTTCAAGATGAGCAGTTCTTC
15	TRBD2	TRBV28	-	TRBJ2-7	CASSTRTSGAHEQYF	TGTGCCAGCAGTACCCGGACTAGCGGAGCCCACGAGCAGTACTTC
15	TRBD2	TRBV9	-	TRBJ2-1	CASSVNLADYNEQFF	TGTGCCAGCAGCGTGAACCTAGCGGACTACAATGAGCAGTTCTTC
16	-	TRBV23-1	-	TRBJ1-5	CASSQCNSGGNQPQHF	TGCGCCAGCAGTCAATGCAATTCAGGCGGAAATCAGCCCCAGCATTTT
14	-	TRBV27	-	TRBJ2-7	CASSLSPASYEQYF	TGTGCCAGCAGTTTATCCCCAGCGTCCTACGAGCAGTACTTC
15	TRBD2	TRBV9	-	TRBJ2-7	CASSPGGLLTYEQYF	TGTGCCAGCAGTCCCGGGGGACTACTCACCTACGAGCAGTACTTC
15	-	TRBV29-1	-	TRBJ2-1	CSVGQGSGPYNEQFF	TGCAGCGTGGGGCAGGGAAGCGGCCCCTACAATGAGCAGTTCTTC